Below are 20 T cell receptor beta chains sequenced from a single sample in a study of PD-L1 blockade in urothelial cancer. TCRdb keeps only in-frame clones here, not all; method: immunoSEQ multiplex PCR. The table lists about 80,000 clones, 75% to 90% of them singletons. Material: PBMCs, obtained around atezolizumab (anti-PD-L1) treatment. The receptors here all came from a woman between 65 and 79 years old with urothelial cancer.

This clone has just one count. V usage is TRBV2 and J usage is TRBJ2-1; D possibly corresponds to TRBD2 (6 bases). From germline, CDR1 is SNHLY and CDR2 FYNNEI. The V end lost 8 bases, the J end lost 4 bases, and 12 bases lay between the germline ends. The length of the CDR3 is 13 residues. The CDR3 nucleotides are TGTGCCAGCTCGGGGACTTTTTACAATGAGCAGTTCTTC. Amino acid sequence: CASSGTFYNEQFF.

This CDR3 is CASSSPGRKNTEAFF. CDR3 nucleotide sequence: TGTGCCAGCAGCTCACCAGGGAGGAAGAACACTGAAGCTTTCTTT. The V and J genes are TRBV11-2 and TRBJ1-1, with D possibly being TRBD1 (5 bases). CDR1 and CDR2 from the germline V gene are SGHAT and FQNNGV. The CDR3 totals 15 residues. V was clipped by 4 bases and J by 1 base, with 13 bases between them.

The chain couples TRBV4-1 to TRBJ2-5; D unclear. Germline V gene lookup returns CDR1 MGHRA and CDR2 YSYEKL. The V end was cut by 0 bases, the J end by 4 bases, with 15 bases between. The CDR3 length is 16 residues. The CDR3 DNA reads TGCGCCAGCAGCCAAGAACAGATTCTCCATGGAGAGACCCAGTACTTC. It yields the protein CASSQEQILHGETQYF.

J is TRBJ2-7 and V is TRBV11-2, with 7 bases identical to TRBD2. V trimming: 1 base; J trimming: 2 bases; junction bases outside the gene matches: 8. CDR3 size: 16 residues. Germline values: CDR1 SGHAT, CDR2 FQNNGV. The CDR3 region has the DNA TGTGCCAGCAGCTTAGGTCCCGGGACTAAAACCTACGAGCAGTACTTC. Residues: CASSLGPGTKTYEQYF. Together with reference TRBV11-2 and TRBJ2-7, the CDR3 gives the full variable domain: EAGVAQSPRYKIIEKRQSVAFWCNPISGHATLYWYQQILGQGPKLLIQFQNNGVVDDSQLPKDRFSAERLKGVDSTLKIQPAKLEDSAVYLCASSLGPGTKTYEQYFGPGTRLTVT.

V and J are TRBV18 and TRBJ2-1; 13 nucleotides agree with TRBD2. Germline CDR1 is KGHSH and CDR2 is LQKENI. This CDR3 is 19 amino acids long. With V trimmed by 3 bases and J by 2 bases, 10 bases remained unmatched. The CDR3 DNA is TGTGCCAGCTCACCGACCACGGGACTAGCGGGGAATACCTACAATGAGCAGTTCTTC. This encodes CASSPTTGLAGNTYNEQFF.

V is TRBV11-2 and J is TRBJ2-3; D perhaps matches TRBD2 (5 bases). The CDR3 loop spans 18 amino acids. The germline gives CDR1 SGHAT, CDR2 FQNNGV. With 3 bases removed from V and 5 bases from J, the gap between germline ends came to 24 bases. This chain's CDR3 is CASSFFGVALTRRDTQYF. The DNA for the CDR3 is TGTGCCAGCAGCTTTTTCGGGGTAGCTCTTACTAGGAGAGATACGCAGTATTTT.

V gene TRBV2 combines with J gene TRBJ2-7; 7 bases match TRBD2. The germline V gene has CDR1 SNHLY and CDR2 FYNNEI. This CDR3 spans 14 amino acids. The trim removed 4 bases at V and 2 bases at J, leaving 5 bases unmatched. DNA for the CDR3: TGTGCCAGCAGTGTGGCTGGGGGGGCCTACGAGCAGTACTTC. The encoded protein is CASSVAGGAYEQYF.

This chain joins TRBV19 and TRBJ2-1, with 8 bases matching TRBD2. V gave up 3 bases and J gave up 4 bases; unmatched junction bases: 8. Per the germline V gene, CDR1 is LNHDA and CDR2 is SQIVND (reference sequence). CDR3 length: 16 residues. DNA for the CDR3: TGTGCCAGTAGTATGGAGCGGGGGAGACCGTACAATGAGCAGTTCTTC. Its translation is CASSMERGRPYNEQFF.

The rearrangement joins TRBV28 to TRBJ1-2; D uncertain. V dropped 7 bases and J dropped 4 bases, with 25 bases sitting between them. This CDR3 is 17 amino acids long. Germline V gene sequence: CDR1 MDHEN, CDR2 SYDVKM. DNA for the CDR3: TGTGCCAGCACTCCCCCGTCAGTTCCGGGGAGTCTCTATGGCTACACCTTC. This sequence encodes CASTPPSVPGSLYGYTF.

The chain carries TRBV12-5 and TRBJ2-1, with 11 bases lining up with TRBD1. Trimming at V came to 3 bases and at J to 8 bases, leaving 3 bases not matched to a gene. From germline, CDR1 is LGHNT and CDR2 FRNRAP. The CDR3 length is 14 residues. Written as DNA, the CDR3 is TGTGCTAGTGGTTTCGGACAGGGGGCCGATGAGCAGTTCTTC. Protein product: CASGFGQGADEQFF.

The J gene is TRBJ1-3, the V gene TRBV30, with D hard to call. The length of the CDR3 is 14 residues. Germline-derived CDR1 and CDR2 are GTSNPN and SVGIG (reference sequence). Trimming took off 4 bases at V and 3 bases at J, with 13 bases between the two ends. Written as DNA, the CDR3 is TGTGCCTGGACCAGCGGGAGGTTTGGAAACACCATATATTTT. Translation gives CAWTSGRFGNTIYF.

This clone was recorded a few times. CDR3 sequence: CASSFNSEAFF. The CDR3 DNA reads as TGTGCCAGCAGTTTTAACTCTGAAGCTTTCTTT. The J gene is TRBJ1-1, the V gene TRBV28; D is unclear. Trimming left V 3 bases short and J 6 bases short, with 5 bases between. Germline V CDR1 and CDR2: MDHEN, SYDVKM. The length of the CDR3 is 11 residues.

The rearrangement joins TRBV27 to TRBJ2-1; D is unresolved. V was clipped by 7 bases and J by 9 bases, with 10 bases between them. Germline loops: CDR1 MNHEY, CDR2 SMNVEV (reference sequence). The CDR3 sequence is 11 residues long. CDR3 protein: CASKFRSEQFF. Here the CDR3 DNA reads TGTGCCAGCAAGTTTCGCAGTGAGCAGTTCTTC.

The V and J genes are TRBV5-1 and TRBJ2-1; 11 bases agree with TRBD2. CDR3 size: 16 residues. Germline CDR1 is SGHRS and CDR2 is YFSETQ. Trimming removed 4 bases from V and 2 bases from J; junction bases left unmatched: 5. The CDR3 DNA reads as TGCGCCAGCAGCGCCGGGACTAGCGGAACCTACAATGAGCAGTTCTTC. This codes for CASSAGTSGTYNEQFF.

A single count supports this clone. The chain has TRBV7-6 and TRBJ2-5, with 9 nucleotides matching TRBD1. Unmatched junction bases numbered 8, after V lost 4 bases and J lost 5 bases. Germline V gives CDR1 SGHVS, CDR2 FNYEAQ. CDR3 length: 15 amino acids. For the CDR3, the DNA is TGTGCCAGCAGCTCCCTGGGGACAGGGAAGGAGACCCAGTACTTC. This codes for CASSSLGTGKETQYF.

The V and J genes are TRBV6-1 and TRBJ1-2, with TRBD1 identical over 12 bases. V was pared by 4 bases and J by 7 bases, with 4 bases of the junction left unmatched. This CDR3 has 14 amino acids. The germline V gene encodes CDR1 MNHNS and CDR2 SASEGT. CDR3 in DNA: TGTGCCAGCAGTGGGGACAGGGGGCCTGGTGGCTACACCTTC. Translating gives CASSGDRGPGGYTF.

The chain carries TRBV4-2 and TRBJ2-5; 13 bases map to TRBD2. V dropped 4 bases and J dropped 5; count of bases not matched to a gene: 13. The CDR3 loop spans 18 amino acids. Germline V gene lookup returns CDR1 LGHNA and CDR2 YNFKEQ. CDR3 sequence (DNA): TGTGCCAGCAGCCGAATGGGACTAGCGGGACTAGAGGCGGAGACCCAGTACTTC. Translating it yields CASSRMGLAGLEAETQYF.

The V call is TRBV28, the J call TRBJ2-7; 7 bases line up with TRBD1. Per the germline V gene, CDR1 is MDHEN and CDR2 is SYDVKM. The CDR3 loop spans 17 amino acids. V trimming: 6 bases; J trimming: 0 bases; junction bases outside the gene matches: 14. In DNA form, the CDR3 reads TGTGCCAGCAGCCCGCCCCTCGGGACAGCTGGCTCCTACGAGCAGTACTTC. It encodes CASSPPLGTAGSYEQYF. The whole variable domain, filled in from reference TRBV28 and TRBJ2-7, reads DVKVTQSSRYLVKRTGEKVFLECVQDMDHENMFWYRQDPGLGLRLIYFSYDVKMKEKGDIPEGYSVSREKKERFSLILESASTNQTSMYLCASSPPLGTAGSYEQYFGPGTRLTVT.

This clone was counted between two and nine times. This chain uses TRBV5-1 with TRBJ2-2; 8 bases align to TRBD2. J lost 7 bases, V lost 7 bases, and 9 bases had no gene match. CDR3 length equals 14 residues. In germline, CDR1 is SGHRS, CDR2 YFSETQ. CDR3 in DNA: TGCGCCAGCCGTGGCAGCGGGAGAGGCGGGGAGCTGTTTTTT. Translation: CASRGSGRGGELFF.

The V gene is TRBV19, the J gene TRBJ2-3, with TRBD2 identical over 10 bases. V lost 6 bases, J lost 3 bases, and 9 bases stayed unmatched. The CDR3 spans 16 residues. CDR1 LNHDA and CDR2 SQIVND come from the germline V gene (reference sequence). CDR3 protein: CASSVPGTSVTDTQYF. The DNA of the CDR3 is TGTGCCAGTAGCGTCCCCGGGACTAGCGTAACAGATACGCAGTATTTT. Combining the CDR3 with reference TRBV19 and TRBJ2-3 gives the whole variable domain DGGITQSPKYLFRKEGQNVTLSCEQNLNHDAMYWYRQDPGQGLRLIYYSQIVNDFQKGDIAEGYSVSREKKESFPLTVTSAQKNPTAFYLCASSVPGTSVTDTQYFGPGTRLTVL.